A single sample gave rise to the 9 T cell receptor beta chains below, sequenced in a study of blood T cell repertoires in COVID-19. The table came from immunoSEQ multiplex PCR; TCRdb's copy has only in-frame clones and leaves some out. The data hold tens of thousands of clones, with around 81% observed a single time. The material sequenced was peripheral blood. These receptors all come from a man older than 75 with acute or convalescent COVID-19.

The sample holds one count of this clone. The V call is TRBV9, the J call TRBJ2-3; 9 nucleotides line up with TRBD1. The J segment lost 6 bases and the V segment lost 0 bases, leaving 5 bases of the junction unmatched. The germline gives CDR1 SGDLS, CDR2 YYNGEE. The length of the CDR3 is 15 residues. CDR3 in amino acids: CASSVVDRGSDTQYF. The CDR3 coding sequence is TGTGCCAGCAGCGTAGTGGACAGGGGAAGCGATACGCAGTATTTT.

The CDR3 here is CASSFRGSMNEQFF. As DNA, the CDR3 is TGTGCCAGCAGCTTTAGGGGCAGCATGAATGAGCAGTTCTTC. The rearrangement joins TRBV7-8 to TRBJ2-1; D might be TRBD1 (5 bases). Deletions cut 3 bases from V and 7 bases from J, with 13 bases between. The CDR3 totals 14 residues. Germline values: CDR1 SGHVS, CDR2 FQNEAQ.

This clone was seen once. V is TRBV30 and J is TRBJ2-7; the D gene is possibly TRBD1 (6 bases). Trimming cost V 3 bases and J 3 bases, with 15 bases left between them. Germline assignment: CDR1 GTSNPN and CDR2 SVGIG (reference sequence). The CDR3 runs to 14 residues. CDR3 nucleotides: TGTGCCTGGAGGGGGGCAGGGGCGGGCTACGAGCAGTACTTC. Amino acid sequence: CAWRGAGAGYEQYF.

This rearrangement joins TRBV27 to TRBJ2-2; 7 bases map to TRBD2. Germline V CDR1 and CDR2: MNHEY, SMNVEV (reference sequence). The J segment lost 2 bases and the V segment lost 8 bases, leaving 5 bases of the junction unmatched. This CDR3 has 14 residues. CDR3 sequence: CASGRAGNTGELFF. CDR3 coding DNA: TGTGCCAGCGGCCGAGCGGGAAACACCGGGGAGCTGTTTTTT.

The CDR3 DNA follows: TGTGCCAGCTCTACAGGGGAGCGGACTGAAGCTTTCTTT. Translating it yields CASSTGERTEAFF. This chain joins TRBV18 and TRBJ1-1; 7 bases map to TRBD1. This CDR3 is 13 amino acids long. V trimming: 6 bases; J trimming: 5 bases; junction bases outside the gene matches: 6. Per germline, CDR1 KGHSH and CDR2 LQKENI. Using reference TRBV18 and TRBJ1-1 for the parts outside the CDR3, the full variable domain is NAGVMQNPRHLVRRRGQEARLRCSPMKGHSHVYWYRQLPEEGLKFMVYLQKENIIDESGMPKERFSAEFPKEGPSILRIQQVVRGDSAAYFCASSTGERTEAFFGQGTRLTVV.

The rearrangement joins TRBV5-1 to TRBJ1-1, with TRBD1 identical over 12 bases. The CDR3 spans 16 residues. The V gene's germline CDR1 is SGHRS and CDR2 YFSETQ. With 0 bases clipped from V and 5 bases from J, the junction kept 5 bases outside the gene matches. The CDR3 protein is CASSLGDRGLRTEAFF. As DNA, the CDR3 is TGCGCCAGCAGCTTGGGGGACAGGGGGCTAAGAACTGAAGCTTTCTTT.

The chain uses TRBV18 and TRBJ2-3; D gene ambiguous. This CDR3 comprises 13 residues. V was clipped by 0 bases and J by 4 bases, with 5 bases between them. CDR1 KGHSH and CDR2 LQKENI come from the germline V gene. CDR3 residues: CASSPPSSDTQYF. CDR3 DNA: TGTGCCAGCTCACCACCGTCATCAGATACGCAGTATTTT.

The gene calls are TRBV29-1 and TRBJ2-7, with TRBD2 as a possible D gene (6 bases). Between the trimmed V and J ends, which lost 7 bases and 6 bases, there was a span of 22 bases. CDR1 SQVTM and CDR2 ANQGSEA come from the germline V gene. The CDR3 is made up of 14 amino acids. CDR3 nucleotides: TGCAGCGCTAGCGTTGGGACTGTTAAGCTCGAGCAGTACTTC. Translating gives CSASVGTVKLEQYF.

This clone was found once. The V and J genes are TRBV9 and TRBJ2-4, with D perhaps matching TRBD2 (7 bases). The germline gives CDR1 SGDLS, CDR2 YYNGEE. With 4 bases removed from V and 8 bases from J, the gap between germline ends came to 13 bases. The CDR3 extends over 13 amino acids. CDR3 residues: CASSKQGGDIQYF. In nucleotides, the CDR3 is TGTGCCAGCAGCAAACAGGGAGGGGACATTCAGTACTTC.